This TCR beta chain stems from a study of cytomegalovirus exposure and HLA in healthy donors. Deletions cut 8 bases from V and 3 bases from J, with 14 bases between. The germline CDR1 and CDR2 sequences are MNHNS and SASEGT. The length of the CDR3 is 13 residues. Only in-frame clones appear in the TCRdb table, and some are missing; sequencing was by immunoSEQ multiplex PCR. Of around 150,000 clones listed, about 90% are singletons. The donors were members of the approximately 130-subject validation cohort (separate from the roughly 700-subject first cohort). The V and J genes are TRBV6-1 and TRBJ2-7; D is possibly TRBD1 (5 bases). This clonotype originated in a woman between 18 and 29 years old in good health and CMV-seropositive. Sequenced: PBMCs. The CDR3 region is CASVAAGNYEQYF. The CDR3 region has the DNA TGTGCCAGCGTCGCCGCAGGGAACTACGAGCAGTACTTC.